This TCR beta chain was obtained from a study of blood T cell repertoires in COVID-19. Study-wide context: T cells, B-cell-depleted T cells, or PBMCs supplied cDNA or gDNA.

Original processing notes: Cell counts per sample came from amplifying reference gene primers. Clones were sequenced by immunoSEQ multiplex PCR, and TCRdb holds only the in-frame ones, with some missing. That table gives V, J and clone size, and the DNA gave D and trimming. The table has under 150,000 clones, about 80% seen once; the top ten hold 3% to 4.5%. The CDR3 extends over 16 amino acids. The V and J ends lost 3 bases and 5 bases, in that order; junction bases with no gene match: 12. Germline CDR1 SGHNT, CDR2 YYREEE (reference sequence). Sequencing input: peripheral blood. The chain employs TRBV5-4 and TRBJ1-2; 8 positions match TRBD1. The sequence came from a man aged 55 to 70 with acute or convalescent COVID-19. CDR3 nucleotides: TGTGCCAGCAGCTACGGTTTGACAGGGGATCCTTATGGCTACACCTTC. It is translated as CASSYGLTGDPYGYTF.